The present TCR delta chain was sequenced within a study of γδ T cells in repeated Plasmodium falciparum infection (dated by TCRdb to the early 2020s). Describing the broader study: The natural-infection arm enrolled Malian children exposed to intense seasonal malaria transmission, compared against age and gender matched Australian children. Four controlled human malaria infections were administered to about 5 malaria-naive U.S. adults over approximately 580 days by bites from P. falciparum NF54-infected Anopheles stephensi mosquitoes. Samples from controlled-infection subjects were taken at baseline, right before selected infections, and 21 days after each infection. The gammadelta TCR repertoires from Mali were analysed in two ways: cross-sectionally during periods with no transmission, and longitudinally across episodes of acute febrile malaria. The study looked at how repeated Plasmodium falciparum infection shapes the human gammadelta T cell repertoire, using both natural infection in Mali and controlled human malaria infection.

For bulk TCR repertoire analysis, Vgamma9/Vdelta2+ and Vdelta2-negative gammadelta T cell populations were flow-sorted out of peripheral blood mononuclear cells. Results the study describes overall, beyond this receptor: Because the controlled-infection cohort was small, analysis of inter-individual variability in gammadelta T cell responses was limited. Vgamma9/Vdelta2+ TCR repertoires showed a highly stable polyclonal repertoire over time and infection, with many inter-individual overlapping TCRgamma sequences. Compared with the repertoires of Australian children, the Vdelta2-negative gammadelta TCR repertoires of Malian children appeared more clonally expanded, less diverse and less shared. Generalizability was limited because the Malian cohort was drawn from a small rural village of predominantly one ethnic group. In Vdelta2-negative gammadelta TCR repertoires, which were largely Vdelta1+, repeated controlled infections appeared to drive waves of new clonotype selection.

Taken from the germline V gene, the CDR1 and CDR2 loops are TSWWSYY and QGS. Taken from cysteine to phenylalanine, the CDR3 has 22 residues. CDR3 DNA only is kept here, 66 bases in frame from base 1. On this clone: There is no known antigen for this receptor. TCRdb's protein for this DNA is that of a much larger clone and differs from the translation at residue 7, likely a read error; the protein shown is the DNA translation.

To prepare the library, multiplex PCR was applied. The sequencer listed for this sample is Illumina MiSeq. Every sorted gammadelta T cell sample had both its TCR gamma (TRG) and TCR delta (TRD) chains sequenced. As for how the authors treated the data: Clonotype tree plots, accumulated frequency of the top 20 clonotypes, diversity index (DI) and D75 metrics were included in the repertoire analyses. Clones were re-identified by TCRdb from the public reads with CATT, and rows with the same DNA were merged. The V and J calls follow TCRdb's processing rather than the paper's. Across this sample there are over 45,000 delta-chain clones, with 1.6% seen only once. The ten largest clones take up over 7% of the sample.

The sequence was collected from a pool of human donors (malaria-infected and uninfected, not separated). The specimen was gamma-delta T cells from blood. The J gene was not called, though the V gene is TRDV1; TRDD3, the table's D call, lacks a check against the DNA. The DNA sequence is TGTGCTCTTGGGGAAAACCGTCTTTGGGGCGGGGAGAGAGAGGGTTACACCGATAAACTCACCTTT. This codes for CALGENRLWGGEREGYTDKLTF.